The rows below give T cell receptor beta chains drawn from one sample of a study of T cells after yellow fever vaccination. One entry per CDR3 protein, called by TCRdb with MiXCR from the 5' RACE reads. The sample includes 300,000 to 400,000 distinct CDR3 sequences, roughly an eighth of them seen just once. This specimen consisted of CD4+ T cells sorted from PBMCs, obtained 15 days after the yellow fever booster vaccination. These receptors all stem from a man younger than 35 who received the YFV17D yellow fever vaccine. CDR3s include the opening cysteine and the closing phenylalanine or tryptophan.

J gene	V gene	CDR3 length	CDR3 protein
TRBJ1-1	TRBV5-1	14	CASSSSTGNTEAFF
TRBJ1-1	TRBV5-4	14	CASSLGAGGTEAFF
TRBJ2-2	TRBV19	16	CASRRTISRLTGELFF
TRBJ2-1	TRBV7-3	14	CASSTRTGWNEQFF
TRBJ2-1	TRBV11-2	16	CASSQAPGQGPREQFF
TRBJ2-3	TRBV5-1	14	CASSYGGPADTQYF
TRBJ1-5	TRBV5-5	14	CASSLVAGDQPQHF
TRBJ2-7	TRBV5-1	13	CASSLWQAYEQYF
TRBJ2-1	TRBV7-3	15	CASSFDRGGYNEQFF
TRBJ2-2	TRBV7-6	13	CASSAHLTGELFF
TRBJ2-1	TRBV9	15	CASSVGGLAYNEQFF
TRBJ2-1	TRBV5-1	15	CASSHRPDWTNEQFF
TRBJ1-1	TRBV28	15	CASSFLRAGRNEAFF
TRBJ1-1	TRBV3-2	17	CASSQDGGVRWPGEAFF
TRBJ2-7	TRBV12-3/TRBV12-4	13	CASSFWGRYEQYF
TRBJ2-3	TRBV18	15	CASSTWGQGTNTQYF
TRBJ1-3	TRBV4-3	15	CASSQGADSGNTIYF
TRBJ1-4	TRBV7-8	18	CASSLLGAGKATNEKLFF
TRBJ1-5	TRBV4-1	20	CASSQGTLAGPRYSNQPQHF
TRBJ1-3	TRBV5-1	15	CASSTGQGGGNTIYF
TRBJ2-5	TRBV15	14	CATSRDRSQETQYF
TRBJ1-4	TRBV2	14	CASSEGESNEKLFF
TRBJ2-2	TRBV6-5	14	CASTQGGSTGELFF
TRBJ2-5	TRBV5-1	14	CASRLAGAQETQYF
TRBJ2-6	TRBV7-2	16	CASSFGRAGGANVLTF
TRBJ2-1	TRBV6-5	14	CASSYSRGGGEQFF
TRBJ1-1	TRBV7-9	15	CASSWDRSRNTEAFF
TRBJ2-5	TRBV20-1	14	CSAPLPSGTETQYF
TRBJ1-3	TRBV9	17	CASSVKAGTGNGDTIYF
TRBJ2-4	TRBV4-3	17	CASSQDLGRGLGNIQYF
TRBJ2-3	TRBV5-5	15	CASSLETTSTDTQYF
TRBJ1-1	TRBV2	12	CASRGLGTEAFF
TRBJ2-5	TRBV18	12	CASSPDQETQYF
TRBJ2-5	TRBV7-2	16	CASSSGTTSAKETQYF
TRBJ2-3	TRBV4-1	17	CASSQERGAKSQNTQYF
TRBJ1-5	TRBV6-6	18	CASSYAGTGGTSNQPQHF
TRBJ1-1	TRBV3-1	17	CASSPQYRGSLNTEAFF
TRBJ2-3	TRBV28	17	CASSPNGWSGRELRQYF
TRBJ1-6	TRBV9	14	CASSVDGGPSPLHF
TRBJ2-2	TRBV3-1	15	CASSQESINTGELFF
TRBJ2-5	TRBV4-2	15	CASSQYTGLGETQYF
TRBJ2-1	TRBV20-1	14	CSAREVTGAGEQFF
TRBJ2-7	TRBV4-3	14	CASSPRQGVGEQYF
TRBJ1-1	TRBV5-1	14	CASSLDPEITEAFF
TRBJ2-1	TRBV5-4	11	CASSNDNEQFF
TRBJ1-5	TRBV19	16	CASSLDSAGGKQPQHF
TRBJ1-4	TRBV5-1	16	CASSLSQATTNEKLFF
TRBJ2-1	TRBV7-2	15	CASSLDRGREGEQFF
TRBJ2-3	TRBV6-6	16	CASSGGLAGTRETQYF
TRBJ2-1	TRBV5-1	15	CASSLLLAGENEQFF
TRBJ2-7	TRBV5-1	15	CASSRGSGGSYEQYF
TRBJ2-7	TRBV12-3/TRBV12-4	14	CASSLGVQGTEQYF
TRBJ2-1	TRBV10-3	19	CAIRKSVSRESFGYNEQFF